Listed below are T cell receptor beta chains from one sample, sequenced in a study of OX40 agonist ivuxolimab in advanced cancers. Produced via immunoSEQ multiplex PCR; TCRdb's table is partial and in-frame only. The repertoire holds approximately 58,000 clones, with around 85% as singletons. Sequenced here: CD4+ or CD8+ T cells sorted from blood, sampled in a trial of the OX40 agonist ivuxolimab. The receptors originated from an adult with an advanced solid tumor such as melanoma, head and neck, liver or kidney cancer. Both conserved end residues are part of each CDR3. A D gene is named only where the DNA matches it firmly. The size entry is marked missing in some rows and otherwise reads once, few, many or a size class.

>TRBJ1-3|TRBV19|.|16|once
CASSMRSANTGNTIYF
TGTGCCAGTAGTATGCGTTCCGCGAACACTGGAAACACCATATATTTT
>TRBJ2-2|TRBV18|.|14|.
CASSRDLNTGELFF
TGTGCCAGCTCCCGGGACTTGAACACCGGGGAGCTGTTTTTT
>TRBJ2-2|TRBV5-4|.|15|once
CASSPGQVNTGELFF
TGTGCCAGCAGCCCGGGGCAGGTGAACACCGGGGAGCTGTTTTTT
>TRBJ2-7|TRBV4-1|.|14|once
CASSQPGPPYEQYF
TGCGCCAGCAGCCAGCCCGGGCCCCCTTACGAGCAGTACTTC
>TRBJ2-5|TRBV15|.|14|.
CATSKRPRGETQYF
TGTGCCACCAGCAAGCGACCCCGGGGGGAGACCCAGTACTTC
>TRBJ2-5|TRBV5-1|.|14|.
CASSQGDLGGTQYF
TGCGCCAGCAGCCAAGGGGACTTGGGGGGGACCCAGTACTTC
>TRBJ2-2|TRBV4-1|.|14|.
CASSPQHNTGELFF
TGCGCCAGCAGCCCACAACATAATACCGGGGAGCTGTTTTTT
>TRBJ1-4|TRBV15|TRBD1|16|.
CATSTALGQGWEKLFF
TGTGCCACCAGCACAGCACTAGGACAGGGCTGGGAAAAACTGTTTTTT
>TRBJ1-2|TRBV5-6|TRBD1|14|.
CASSPDTGAGGYTF
TGTGCCAGCAGCCCCGATACAGGGGCAGGTGGCTACACCTTC
>TRBJ1-3|TRBV6-6|TRBD1|15|.
CASRITGASGNTIYF
TGCGCCAGCAGAATCACAGGGGCCTCTGGAAACACCATATATTTT
>TRBJ2-1|TRBV4-1|TRBD2|21|.
CASSQPGLAGGAENSHNEQFF
TGCGCCAGCAGCCAGCCGGGACTAGCGGGAGGGGCCGAAAATAGCCACAATGAGCAGTTCTTC
>TRBJ1-2|TRBV6-1|TRBD1|13|.
CASIGQANYGYTF
TGTGCCAGCATCGGACAGGCTAACTATGGCTACACCTTC
>TRBJ2-1|TRBV7-8|.|11|.
CASSFRNEQFF
TGTGCCAGCAGCTTCAGGAATGAGCAGTTCTTC
>TRBJ2-5|TRBV9|TRBD2|16|.
CASSVALREGDETQYF
TGTGCCAGCAGCGTAGCTCTTCGGGAGGGCGATGAGACCCAGTACTTC
>TRBJ1-6|TRBV5-1|TRBD1|14|.
CASSPGQGQSPLHF
TGCGCCAGCAGCCCAGGACAGGGTCAGTCACCCCTCCACTTT
>TRBJ2-7|TRBV11-3|TRBD1|15|.
CASSLRQGSSYEQYF
TGTGCCAGCAGCTTAAGACAGGGAAGCTCCTACGAGCAGTACTTC
>TRBJ2-2|TRBV5-4|.|16|.
CASSFDQARNTGELFF
TGTGCCAGCAGCTTTGATCAGGCCCGTAACACCGGGGAGCTGTTTTTT
>TRBJ2-5|TRBV6-1|.|15|.
CASSETVWTQETQYF
TGTGCCAGCAGTGAAACGGTCTGGACTCAAGAGACCCAGTACTTC
>TRBJ2-7|TRBV18|TRBD1|15|once
CASSPGTGGDYEQYF
TGTGCCAGCTCACCCGGGACAGGGGGCGATTACGAGCAGTACTTC
>TRBJ1-3|TRBV7-3|.|15|.
CASSPGRNSGNTIYF
TGTGCCAGCAGTCCCGGACGGAACTCTGGAAACACCATATATTTT
>TRBJ2-5|TRBV5-1|TRBD1|15|once
CASTRGRQGTETQYF
TGCGCCAGCACCCGGGGTCGACAGGGTACAGAGACCCAGTACTTC
>TRBJ1-1|TRBV10-1|.|10|few
CARINTEAFF
TGCGCCAGGATAAACACTGAAGCTTTCTTT
>TRBJ1-1|TRBV5-1|.|17|.
CASSLGGAAIMNTEAFF
TGCGCCAGCAGCTTGGGCGGGGCAGCAATCATGAACACTGAAGCTTTCTTT
>TRBJ2-7|TRBV7-6|TRBD1|13|.
CASSRDRDYEQYF
TGTGCCAGCAGCCGGGACAGGGACTACGAGCAGTACTTC
>TRBJ2-3|TRBV4-2|TRBD2|16|.
CASSQPREAGTDTQYF
TGTGCCAGCAGCCAACCCCGTGAAGCGGGGACAGATACGCAGTATTTT
>TRBJ2-7|TRBV19|TRBD1|16|.
CASSTKDRIASYEQYF
TGTGCCAGTAGTACGAAGGACAGGATCGCCTCCTACGAGCAGTACTTC
>TRBJ1-5|TRBV5-6|TRBD1|19|.
CASSFWLGTGGSSNQPQHF
TGTGCCAGCAGCTTTTGGCTCGGGACAGGGGGATCTAGCAATCAGCCCCAGCATTTT
>TRBJ2-7|TRBV4-2|.|17|.
CASSPRPGSSAFYEQYF
TGTGCCAGCAGCCCGCGGCCAGGGTCTAGTGCCTTCTACGAGCAGTACTTC
>TRBJ1-2|TRBV5-1|.|12|.
CASSLGGNGYTF
TGCGCCAGCAGCTTGGGGGGAAATGGCTACACCTTC
>TRBJ2-4|TRBV4-1|.|15|.
CASTSDVLAKNIQYF
TGCGCCAGCACCTCTGACGTTCTAGCCAAAAACATTCAGTACTTC
>TRBJ2-5|TRBV5-4|.|13|.
CASSLAGGETQYF
TGTGCCAGCAGCTTGGCCGGGGGAGAGACCCAGTACTTC
>TRBJ1-2|TRBV19|.|15|.
CASSMWGAQDYGYTF
TGTGCCAGTAGTATGTGGGGGGCGCAGGACTATGGCTACACCTTC
>TRBJ2-7|TRBV5-1|TRBD1|14|.
CASSPGTAIYEQYF
TGCGCCAGCAGCCCGGGGACAGCTATATACGAGCAGTACTTC
>TRBJ2-4|TRBV2|TRBD2|13|.
CASTVAGGNIQYF
TGTGCCAGCACCGTAGCGGGGGGAAACATTCAGTACTTC
>TRBJ2-1|TRBV6-1|.|15|.
CASAGGGGGHNEQFF
TGTGCCAGTGCTGGAGGGGGGGGTGGGCACAATGAGCAGTTCTTC
>TRBJ2-4|TRBV5-1|.|13|.
CASTRGVEDIQYF
TGCGCCAGCACCCGCGGGGTAGAAGACATTCAGTACTTC
>TRBJ1-1|TRBV5-1|.|13|.
CASTRGGYTEAFF
TGCGCCAGCACCCGAGGGGGGTACACTGAAGCTTTCTTT
>TRBJ1-1|TRBV7-2|.|14|.
CASSLHRAGGEAFF
TGTGCCAGCAGCTTACACAGGGCGGGCGGAGAAGCTTTCTTT
>TRBJ2-1|TRBV27|TRBD2|19|.
CASSQPGLAVANSYNEQFF
TGTGCCAGCAGTCAACCGGGACTAGCGGTTGCGAACTCCTACAATGAGCAGTTCTTC
>TRBJ2-7|TRBV5-1|.|15|.
CASSLDFGRGYEQYF
TGCGCCAGCAGCTTGGATTTCGGCCGAGGCTACGAGCAGTACTTC
>TRBJ2-6|TRBV27|.|16|.
CASSAQGQTGANVLTF
TGTGCCAGCAGCGCCCAAGGACAGACTGGGGCCAACGTCCTGACTTTC
>TRBJ2-1|TRBV4-1|TRBD1|13|few
CASSPPQGDEQFF
TGCGCCAGCAGCCCGCCTCAGGGGGATGAGCAGTTCTTC
>TRBJ1-5|TRBV19|.|15|.
CASSTPRFGNQPQHF
TGTGCCAGTAGTACCCCCAGGTTTGGAAATCAGCCCCAGCATTTT
>TRBJ1-4|TRBV4-2|.|15|.
CASSQVGPDSEKLFF
TGTGCCAGCAGCCAAGTTGGCCCCGACAGTGAAAAACTGTTTTTT
>TRBJ2-7|TRBV7-9|.|11|.
CASSFTYPVDF
TGTGCCAGCAGCTTTACCTACCCAGTTGACTTC
>TRBJ2-5|TRBV5-4|.|15|.
CASSLGAGAQETQYF
TGTGCCAGCAGCTTGGGCGCGGGGGCTCAAGAGACCCAGTACTTC
>TRBJ1-2|TRBV11-2|.|15|.
CASTPSGILNYGYTF
TGTGCCAGCACCCCCTCGGGGATCCTTAACTATGGCTACACCTTC
>TRBJ1-1|TRBV19|.|13|.
CASSMGQNTEAFF
TGTGCCAGTAGTATGGGACAGAACACTGAAGCTTTCTTT
>TRBJ2-7|TRBV2|TRBD1|13|.
CASSQGTVYEQYF
TGTGCCAGCAGCCAAGGGACAGTCTACGAGCAGTACTTC
>TRBJ2-4|TRBV28|TRBD1|15|once
CASSSPTGDRNIQYF
TGTGCCAGCAGTTCACCGACAGGGGATAGAAACATTCAGTACTTC
>TRBJ1-6|TRBV6-5|.|13|.
CASSARENSPLHF
TGTGCCAGCAGTGCCCGGGAGAATTCACCCCTCCACTTT
>TRBJ2-7|TRBV21-1|.|14|.
CASSLRDWTYEQYF
TGTGCCAGCAGCCTCCGGGACTGGACCTACGAGCAGTACTTC
>TRBJ2-2|TRBV2|.|13|once
CASSAVIGGELFF
TGTGCCAGCAGCGCAGTGATTGGCGGGGAGCTGTTTTTT
>TRBJ1-6|TRBV5-1|TRBD1|15|once
CASSLGDRGNSPLHF
TGCGCCAGCAGCTTGGGGGACAGGGGCAATTCACCCCTCCACTTT